This T cell receptor beta chain was observed in a study of blood T cell repertoires in COVID-19. Across the study: From T cells, B-cell-depleted T cells, or PBMCs came the material, which was cDNA or gDNA.

Measured with immunoSEQ multiplex PCR; TCRdb has only the in-frame clones, and not every one. The sample has about 250,000 clones; about 83% are singletons. This clone appeared a single time. The sequence came from a human donor in a cohort sampled during active COVID-19. The source material was peripheral blood.

The CDR3 here is CATSDRASTDTQYF. Here the CDR3 DNA reads TGTGCCACCAGTGACAGGGCCAGCACAGATACGCAGTATTTT. The chain uses TRBV24-1 and TRBJ2-3; D is perhaps TRBD1 (5 bases). The CDR3 is 14 amino acids. Germline CDR1 reads KGHDR; CDR2 reads SFDVKD. Trimming took 4 bases from V and 0 from J, leaving 7 bases between them.